This TCR beta chain originates from a study of T cells expressing NK-cell markers. There are 16 residues in the CDR3. The germline V gene encodes CDR1 SGHVS and CDR2 FNYEAQ. TCRdb reprocessed the 5' RACE reads and keeps a single row for each CDR3 protein, giving no DNA. Its listing shows 150,000 or so distinct CDR3 sequences. Sequenced input: blood T cells: a sorted CD56 or NKG2C T cell subset, CD4+ or CD8+ T cells, or bulk PBMC T cells (not recorded which). V usage is TRBV7-6 and J usage is TRBJ2-7; TCRdb calls TRBD1, which cannot be checked without DNA. The TCR sequence derives from a woman in her forties or fifties in good health. The chain's CDR3 is CASSTIRGTGTYEQYF.